Reported below is one T cell receptor (beta chain). As yet, its antigen is unknown. This sample stems from a study of cytomegalovirus exposure and HLA in healthy donors. Some clones are missing from TCRdb's copy, which holds only in-frame ones; the method was immunoSEQ multiplex PCR. Of some 130,000 clones in the sample, 89% are singletons; the top ten hold approximately 1.2%. The CDR3 has 15 residues. Germline trimming cut 4 bases from V and 4 bases from J; bases unmatched to any gene: 10. Germline CDR1 and CDR2: SQVTM and ANQGSEA. Study results and limitations: Rare TCR sequences dominated, though some public TCRs recurred in many donors. As confirmed in vitro, three CMV-associated chains were specific for CMV antigens.

The clonotype comes from a woman aged 18-35 years in good health and CMV-seronegative. The sequencing input was PBMCs. This chain links TRBV29-1 with TRBJ2-1; 7 bases match TRBD2. CDR3 loop: CSVAFRLAAYNEQFF. In DNA form, the CDR3 reads TGCAGCGTTGCTTTTCGGCTAGCGGCATACAATGAGCAGTTCTTC.